This T cell receptor (beta chain) came from a study of cytomegalovirus exposure and HLA in healthy donors. Worth noting for this clone: The antigen remains undetermined. The same CDR3 arises from other DNA sequences in this sample as well.

Whole-study findings and limits: The CMV antigen specificity of a few CMV-associated chains was confirmed through in vitro analysis. The availability of immune exposure information extended only to CMV serostatus. A later analysis reportedly found that, within productive TCRs, an Asian-associated ancestry cluster had fewer N-insertions than the mean observed across the 666 donors.

Use of 60 Vbeta and 13 Jbeta primers characterized the PCR. The method was immunoSEQ multiplex PCR; TCRdb's version includes in-frame clones alone and lacks a portion of them. The repertoire holds around 80,000 clones, with over 60% as singletons. Healthy bone marrow donors formed the donor group. The sequence derives from a female donor in good health and CMV-seronegative. The specimen sequenced was PBMCs.

The CDR3 DNA is TGTGCCTGGAGTGTCGGGAGGGGCAATCAGCCCCAGCATTTT. Protein product: CAWSVGRGNQPQHF. The chain uses TRBV30 and TRBJ1-5, with no clear D. CDR1 GTSNPN and CDR2 SVGIG come from the germline V gene (reference sequence). The V end lost 0 bases, the J end lost 2 bases, and 8 bases lay between the germline ends. The CDR3 is 14 residues long.